This T cell receptor beta chain is from a study of T cells expressing NK-cell markers. TCRdb processed the 5' RACE reads again and assigns one entry to each CDR3 protein, with no DNA. The sample features about 460,000 distinct CDR3 sequences, with 1.4% in its top ten. CDR1 MGHRA and CDR2 YSYEKL come from the germline V gene. The CDR3 loop spans 14 amino acids. The TCR comes from a woman in her 50s in good health. The source material was blood T cells: a sorted CD56 or NKG2C T cell subset, CD4+ or CD8+ T cells, or bulk PBMC T cells (not recorded which). The chain has TRBV4-1 and TRBJ2-7; the TCRdb call, TRBD2, lacks DNA for checking. Here the CDR3 reads CASSRLAGYYEQYF.